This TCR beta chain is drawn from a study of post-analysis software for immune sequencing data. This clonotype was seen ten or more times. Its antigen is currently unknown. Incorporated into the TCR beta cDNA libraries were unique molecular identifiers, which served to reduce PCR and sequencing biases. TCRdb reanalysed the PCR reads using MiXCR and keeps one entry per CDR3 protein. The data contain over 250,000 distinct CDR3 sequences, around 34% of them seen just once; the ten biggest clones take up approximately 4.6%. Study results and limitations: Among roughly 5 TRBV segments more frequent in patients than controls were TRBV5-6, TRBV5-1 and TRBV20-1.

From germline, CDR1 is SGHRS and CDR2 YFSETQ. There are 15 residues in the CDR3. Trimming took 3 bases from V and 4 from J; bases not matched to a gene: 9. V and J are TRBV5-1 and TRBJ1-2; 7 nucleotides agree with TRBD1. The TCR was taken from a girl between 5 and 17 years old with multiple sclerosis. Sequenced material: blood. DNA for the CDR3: TGCGCCAGCAGCTCATACACGGCAGGGGGCTATGGCTACACCTTC. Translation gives CASSSYTAGGYGYTF. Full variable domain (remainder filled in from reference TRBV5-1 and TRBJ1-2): KAGVTQTPRYLIKTRGQQVTLSCSPISGHRSVSWYQQTPGQGLQFLFEYFSETQRNKGNFPGRFSGRQFSNSRSEMNVSTLELGDSALYLCASSSYTAGGYGYTFGSGTRLTVV.